The 5 T cell receptor beta chains listed next were all sequenced from one sample in a study of T cells in Graves' hyperthyroidism and ophthalmopathy. TCR beta CDR3 regions were amplified from RNA. The HTBI primer set was used in a first-round RT-PCR of the TCR CDR3. Using its own MiXCR run on the multiplex PCR reads, TCRdb lists one record per CDR3 protein. The sample shows fewer than 650,000 distinct CDR3 sequences, around 15% of them seen only once. Sequencing used blood. These receptors were collected from a woman aged 40 to 50 with Graves' hyperthyroidism.

The V call is TRBV27, the J call TRBJ2-7; 12 positions agree with TRBD2. The CDR3 spans 16 residues. The junction had 5 bases not matched to a gene; V was cut back by 3 bases and J by 2 bases. Looked up from germline, CDR1 is MNHEY and CDR2 is SMNVEV (reference sequence). CDR3 protein: CASSFLAGGLTYEQYF. DNA of the CDR3: TGTGCCAGCAGTTTTCTAGCGGGAGGGCTTACCTACGAGCAGTACTTC.

The rearrangement uses TRBV10-3 and TRBJ2-2, with 8 bases aligning to TRBD1. Trimming at V came to 6 bases and at J to 0 bases, leaving 3 bases not matched to a gene. The CDR3 covers 15 residues. CDR1 and CDR2 (germline): ENHRY, SYGVKD. CDR3 coding DNA: TGTGCCATCAGCGCAGGGGGCGCGAACACCGGGGAGCTGTTTTTT. Protein sequence: CAISAGGANTGELFF.

This clonotype was detected many times. The rearrangement uses TRBV11-2 and TRBJ2-1, with D possibly being TRBD2 (6 bases). This CDR3 spans 16 amino acids. Trimming removed 2 bases at V and 8 bases at J, with 19 bases between. CDR1 and CDR2 from the germline V gene are SGHAT and FQNNGV. The CDR3 region has the DNA TGTGCCAGCAGCTTAACCTTGACTCCCCCGGGGGATGAGCAGTTCTTC. Translation gives CASSLTLTPPGDEQFF.

This clonotype was counted at least ten times. The chain recombines TRBV7-2 with TRBJ1-1; 8 positions agree with TRBD1. The ends lost 5 bases at V and 4 bases at J; junction bases unmatched: 3. Germline V lookup: CDR1 SGHTA, CDR2 FQGNSA. This CDR3 region has 13 residues. CDR3 in amino acids: CASSRDRGTEAFF. CDR3 coding DNA: TGTGCCAGCAGCAGAGACAGGGGCACTGAAGCTTTCTTT. Variable domain in full (rest from reference TRBV7-2 and TRBJ1-1): GAGVSQSPSNKVTEKGKDVELRCDPISGHTALYWYRQSLGQGLEFLIYFQGNSAPDKSGLPSDRFSAERTGGSVSTLTIQRTQQEDSAVYLCASSRDRGTEAFFGQGTRLTVV.

This clonotype has ten or more counts. The chain couples TRBV6-5 to TRBJ2-3; 10 bases match TRBD2. There are 17 residues in the CDR3. Germline V lookup: CDR1 MNHEY, CDR2 SVGAGI. Unmatched junction bases numbered 9, after V lost 2 bases and J lost 4 bases. The CDR3 region has the DNA TGTGCCAGCAGTTACGCCCCTAGCGGGAGCGGCTCAGATACGCAGTATTTT. Encoded protein: CASSYAPSGSGSDTQYF.